This TCR beta chain was profiled in a study of OX40 agonist ivuxolimab in advanced cancers. Study background: Three patients showed partial responses: one hepatocellular carcinoma and two cutaneous melanoma cases.

Sequenced by immunoSEQ multiplex PCR; TCRdb stores in-frame clones only, minus some. Among 78,000 or so clones listed, roughly 90% were seen once. Study observations and caveats: Clonal expansion was seen in CD4+ and CD8+ blood T cells by week 6 at 0.1 to 3.0 mg/kg. The mean number of expanded clones was higher in CD8+ T cells than in CD4+.

This clone came up a few times. Antigen unknown. Germline V CDR1 and CDR2: SNHLY, FYNNEI. CDR3 size: 12 residues. V dropped 6 bases and J dropped 1 base, with 6 bases sitting between them. The rearrangement uses TRBV2 and TRBJ1-1; a possible D gene is TRBD1 (6 bases). The sequenced sample was CD4+ or CD8+ T cells sorted from blood, obtained in a trial of the OX40 agonist ivuxolimab. This receptor was obtained from an adult with an advanced solid tumor such as melanoma, head and neck, liver or kidney cancer. CDR3 sequence reads: CASRTGNTEAFF. The CDR3 bases are TGTGCCAGCAGGACAGGGAACACTGAAGCTTTCTTT.